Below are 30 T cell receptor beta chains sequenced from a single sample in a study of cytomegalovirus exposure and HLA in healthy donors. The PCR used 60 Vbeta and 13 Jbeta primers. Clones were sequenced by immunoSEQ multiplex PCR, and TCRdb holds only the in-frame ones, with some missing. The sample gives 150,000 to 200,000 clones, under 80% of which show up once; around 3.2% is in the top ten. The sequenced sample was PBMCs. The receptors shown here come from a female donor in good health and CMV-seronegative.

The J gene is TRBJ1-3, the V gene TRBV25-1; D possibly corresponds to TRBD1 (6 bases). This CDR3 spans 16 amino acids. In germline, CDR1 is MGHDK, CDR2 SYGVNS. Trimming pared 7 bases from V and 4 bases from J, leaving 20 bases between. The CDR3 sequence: CASIDPLGTQGNTIYF. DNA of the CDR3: TGTGCCAGCATCGACCCTTTGGGGACACAAGGAAACACCATATATTTT.

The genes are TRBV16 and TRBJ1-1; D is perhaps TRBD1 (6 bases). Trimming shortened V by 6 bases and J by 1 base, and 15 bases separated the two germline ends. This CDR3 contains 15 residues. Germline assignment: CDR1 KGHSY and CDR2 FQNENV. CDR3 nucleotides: TGTGCCAGCAGTCCTTCCAGGGGACCGAACACTGAAGCTTTCTTT. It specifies CASSPSRGPNTEAFF.

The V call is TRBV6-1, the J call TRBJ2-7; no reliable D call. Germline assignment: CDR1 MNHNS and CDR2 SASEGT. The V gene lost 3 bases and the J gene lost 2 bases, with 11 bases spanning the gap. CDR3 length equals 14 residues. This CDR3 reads CASSDGLRTYEQYF. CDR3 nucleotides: TGTGCCAGCAGTGATGGGCTACGGACCTACGAGCAGTACTTC.

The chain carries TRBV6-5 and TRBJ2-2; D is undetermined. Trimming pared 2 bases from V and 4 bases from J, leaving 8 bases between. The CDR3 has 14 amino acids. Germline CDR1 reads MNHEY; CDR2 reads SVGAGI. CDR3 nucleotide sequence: TGTGCCAGCAGTTACGACACATTCACCGGGGAGCTGTTTTTT. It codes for CASSYDTFTGELFF.

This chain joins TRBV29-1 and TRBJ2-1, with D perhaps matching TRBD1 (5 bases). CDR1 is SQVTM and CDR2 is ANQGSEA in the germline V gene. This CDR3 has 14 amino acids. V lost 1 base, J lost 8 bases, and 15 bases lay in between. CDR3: CSVEGQFRSDEQFF. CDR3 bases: TGCAGCGTTGAAGGACAGTTCCGGAGCGATGAGCAGTTCTTC.

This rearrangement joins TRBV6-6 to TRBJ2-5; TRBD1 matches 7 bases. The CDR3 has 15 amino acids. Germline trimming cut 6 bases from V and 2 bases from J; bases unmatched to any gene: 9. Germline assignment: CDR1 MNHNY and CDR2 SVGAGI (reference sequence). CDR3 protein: CASRSFGGQQETQYF. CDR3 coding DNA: TGTGCCAGCAGGTCCTTTGGGGGACAGCAAGAGACCCAGTACTTC.

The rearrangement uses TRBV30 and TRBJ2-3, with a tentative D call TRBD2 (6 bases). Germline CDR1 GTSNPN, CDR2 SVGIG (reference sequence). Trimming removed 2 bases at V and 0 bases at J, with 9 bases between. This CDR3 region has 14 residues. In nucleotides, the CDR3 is TGTGCCTGGAGTCTGGGGACTAGCACAGATACGCAGTATTTT. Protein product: CAWSLGTSTDTQYF.

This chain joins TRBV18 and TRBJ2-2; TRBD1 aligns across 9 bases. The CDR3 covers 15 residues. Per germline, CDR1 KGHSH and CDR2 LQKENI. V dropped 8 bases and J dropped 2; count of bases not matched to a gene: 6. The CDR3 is CASLHRGPNTGELFF. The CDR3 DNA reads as TGTGCCAGCCTGCACAGGGGGCCAAACACCGGGGAGCTGTTTTTT.

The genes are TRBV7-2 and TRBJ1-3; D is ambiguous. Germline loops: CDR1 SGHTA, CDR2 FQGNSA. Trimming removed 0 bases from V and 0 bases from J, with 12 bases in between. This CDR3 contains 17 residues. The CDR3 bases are TGTGCCAGCAGCTTAGCGGGGAGCGTTAGCTCTGGAAACACCATATATTTT. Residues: CASSLAGSVSSGNTIYF. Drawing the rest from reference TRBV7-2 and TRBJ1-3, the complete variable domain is GAGVSQSPSNKVTEKGKDVELRCDPISGHTALYWYRQSLGQGLEFLIYFQGNSAPDKSGLPSDRFSAERTGGSVSTLTIQRTQQEDSAVYLCASSLAGSVSSGNTIYFGEGSWLTVV.

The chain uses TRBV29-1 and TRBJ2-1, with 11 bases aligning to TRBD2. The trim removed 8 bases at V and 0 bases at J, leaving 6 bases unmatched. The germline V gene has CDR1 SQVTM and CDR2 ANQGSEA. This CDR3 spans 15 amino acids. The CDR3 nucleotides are TGCAGCTCATCTAGCGGGAGGAGCTCCTACAATGAGCAGTTCTTC. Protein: CSSSSGRSSYNEQFF.

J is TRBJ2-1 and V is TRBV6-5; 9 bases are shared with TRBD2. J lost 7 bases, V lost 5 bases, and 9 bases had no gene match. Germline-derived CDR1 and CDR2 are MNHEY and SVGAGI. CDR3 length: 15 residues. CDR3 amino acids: CASSTGLAVWNEQFF. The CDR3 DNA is TGTGCCAGCAGTACGGGACTAGCAGTGTGGAATGAGCAGTTCTTC.

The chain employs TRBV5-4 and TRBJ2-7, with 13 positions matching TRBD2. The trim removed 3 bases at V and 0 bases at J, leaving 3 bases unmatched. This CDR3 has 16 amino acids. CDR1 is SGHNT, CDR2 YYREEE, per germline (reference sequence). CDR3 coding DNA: TGTGCCAGCAGCTCGGGACTAGCGGGACTCTCCTACGAGCAGTACTTC. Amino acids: CASSSGLAGLSYEQYF. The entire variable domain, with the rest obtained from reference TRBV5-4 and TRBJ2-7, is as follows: ETGVTQSPTHLIKTRGQQVTLRCSSQSGHNTVSWYQQALGQGPQFIFQYYREEENGRGNFPPRFSGLQFPNYSSELNVNALELDDSALYLCASSSGLAGLSYEQYFGPGTRLTVT.

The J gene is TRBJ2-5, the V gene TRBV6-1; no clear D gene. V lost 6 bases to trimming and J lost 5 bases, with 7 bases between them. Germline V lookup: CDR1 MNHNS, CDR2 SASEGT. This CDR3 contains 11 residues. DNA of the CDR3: TGTGCCAGCAGGTATCGGGAGACCCAGTACTTC. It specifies CASRYRETQYF.

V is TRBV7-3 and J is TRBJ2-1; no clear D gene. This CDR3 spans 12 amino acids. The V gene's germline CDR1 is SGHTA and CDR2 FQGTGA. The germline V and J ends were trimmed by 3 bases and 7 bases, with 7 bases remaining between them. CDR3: CASSFGVNEQFF. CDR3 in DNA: TGTGCCAGCAGCTTCGGTGTAAATGAGCAGTTCTTC.

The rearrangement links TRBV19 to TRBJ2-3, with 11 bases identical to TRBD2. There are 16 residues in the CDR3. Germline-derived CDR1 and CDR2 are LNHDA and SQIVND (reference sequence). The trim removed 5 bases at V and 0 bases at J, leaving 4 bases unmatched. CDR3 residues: CASSPGLAASTDTQYF. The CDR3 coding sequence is TGTGCCAGTAGTCCGGGACTAGCGGCAAGCACAGATACGCAGTATTTT.

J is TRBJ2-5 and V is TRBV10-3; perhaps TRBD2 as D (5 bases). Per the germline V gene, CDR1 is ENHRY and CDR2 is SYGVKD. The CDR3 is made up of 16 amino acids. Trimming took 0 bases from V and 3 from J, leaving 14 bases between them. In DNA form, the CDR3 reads TGTGCCATCAGTGAGTCGAAAGGAAGCGGTAAAGAGACCCAGTACTTC. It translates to CAISESKGSGKETQYF.

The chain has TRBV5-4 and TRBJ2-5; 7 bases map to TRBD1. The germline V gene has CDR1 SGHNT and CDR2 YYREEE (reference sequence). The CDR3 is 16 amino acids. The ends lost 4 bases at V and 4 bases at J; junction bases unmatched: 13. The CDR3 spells CASSPDGKGAGETQYF. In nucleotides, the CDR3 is TGTGCCAGCAGCCCTGACGGGAAGGGGGCGGGAGAGACCCAGTACTTC.

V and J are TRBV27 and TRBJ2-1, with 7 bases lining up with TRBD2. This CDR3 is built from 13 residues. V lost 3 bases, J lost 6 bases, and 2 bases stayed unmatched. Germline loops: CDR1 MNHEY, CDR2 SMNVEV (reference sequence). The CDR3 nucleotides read TGTGCCAGCAGTTTTCCGGGGGGCAATGAGCAGTTCTTC. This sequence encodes CASSFPGGNEQFF.

The CDR3 loop is CASMGHRGGLFTGELFF. CDR3 sequence (DNA): TGTGCCAGCATGGGCCACCGGGGGGGGCTGTTCACCGGGGAGCTGTTTTTT. V gene TRBV7-2 combines with J gene TRBJ2-2, with TRBD2 identical over 8 bases. The CDR3 is 17 residues long. V gave up 7 bases and J gave up 4 bases; unmatched junction bases: 14. Germline loops: CDR1 SGHTA, CDR2 FQGNSA.

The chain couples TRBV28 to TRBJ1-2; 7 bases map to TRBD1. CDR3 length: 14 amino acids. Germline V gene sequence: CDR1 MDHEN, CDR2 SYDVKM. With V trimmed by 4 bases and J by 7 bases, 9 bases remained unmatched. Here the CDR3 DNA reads TGTGCCAGCAGTTCCATGACAGGGAATCTTGGCTACACCTTC. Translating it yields CASSSMTGNLGYTF.

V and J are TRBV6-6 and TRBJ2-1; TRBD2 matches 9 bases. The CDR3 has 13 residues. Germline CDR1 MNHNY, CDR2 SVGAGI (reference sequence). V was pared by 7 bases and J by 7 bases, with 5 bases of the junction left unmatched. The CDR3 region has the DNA TGTGCCAGCACCGGGCGGGAGGGGAATGAGCAGTTCTTC. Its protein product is CASTGREGNEQFF.

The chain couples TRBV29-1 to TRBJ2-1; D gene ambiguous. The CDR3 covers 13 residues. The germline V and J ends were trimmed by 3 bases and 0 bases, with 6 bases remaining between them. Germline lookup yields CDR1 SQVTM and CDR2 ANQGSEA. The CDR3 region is CSVERSSYNEQFF. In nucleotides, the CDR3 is TGCAGCGTTGAGCGGAGCTCCTACAATGAGCAGTTCTTC.

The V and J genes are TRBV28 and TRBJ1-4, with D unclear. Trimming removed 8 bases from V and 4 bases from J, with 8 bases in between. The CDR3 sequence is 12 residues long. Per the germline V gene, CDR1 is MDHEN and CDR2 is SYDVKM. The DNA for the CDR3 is TGTGCCAGCGGAGGTCTTAATGAAAAACTGTTTTTT. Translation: CASGGLNEKLFF.

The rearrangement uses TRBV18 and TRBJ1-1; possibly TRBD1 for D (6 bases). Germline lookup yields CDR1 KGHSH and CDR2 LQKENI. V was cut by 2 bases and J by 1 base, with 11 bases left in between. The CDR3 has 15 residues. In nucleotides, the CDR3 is TGTGCCAGCTCACCAAGGGGACAAGCGAACACTGAAGCTTTCTTT. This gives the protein CASSPRGQANTEAFF. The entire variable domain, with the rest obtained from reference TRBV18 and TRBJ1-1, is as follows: NAGVMQNPRHLVRRRGQEARLRCSPMKGHSHVYWYRQLPEEGLKFMVYLQKENIIDESGMPKERFSAEFPKEGPSILRIQQVVRGDSAAYFCASSPRGQANTEAFFGQGTRLTVV.

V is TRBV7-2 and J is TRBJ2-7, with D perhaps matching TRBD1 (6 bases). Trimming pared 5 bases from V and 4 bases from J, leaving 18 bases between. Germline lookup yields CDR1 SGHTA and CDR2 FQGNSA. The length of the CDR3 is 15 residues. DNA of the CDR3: TGTGCCAGCAGCAAAACAGGGAGTTCGCCGTACGAGCAGTACTTC. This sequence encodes CASSKTGSSPYEQYF.

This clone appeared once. CDR3 coding DNA: TGTGCCAGCAGATACCAGGGGATGGGCGAGCAGTACTTC. It specifies CASRYQGMGEQYF. This chain uses TRBV6-5 with TRBJ2-7; tentative D call: TRBD1 (6 bases). This CDR3 is 13 amino acids long. Between the trimmed V and J ends, which lost 6 bases and 6 bases, there was a span of 15 bases. Germline V lookup: CDR1 MNHEY, CDR2 SVGAGI.

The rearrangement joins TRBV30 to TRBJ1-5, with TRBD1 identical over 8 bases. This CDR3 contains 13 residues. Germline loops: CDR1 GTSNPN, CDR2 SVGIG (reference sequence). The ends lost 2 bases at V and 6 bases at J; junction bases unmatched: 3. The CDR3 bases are TGTGCCTGGAGTCCCCAGGGGGCTCAGCCCCAGCATTTT. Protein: CAWSPQGAQPQHF.

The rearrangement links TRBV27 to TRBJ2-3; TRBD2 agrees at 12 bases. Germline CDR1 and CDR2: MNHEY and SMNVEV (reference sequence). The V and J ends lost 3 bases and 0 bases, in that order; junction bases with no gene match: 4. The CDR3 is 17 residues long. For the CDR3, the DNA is TGTGCCAGCAGTTTGCGGACTAGCGGGACTAGCACAGATACGCAGTATTTT. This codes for CASSLRTSGTSTDTQYF.

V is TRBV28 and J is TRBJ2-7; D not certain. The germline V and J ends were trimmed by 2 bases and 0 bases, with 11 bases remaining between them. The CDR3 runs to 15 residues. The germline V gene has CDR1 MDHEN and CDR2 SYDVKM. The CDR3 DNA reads TGTGCCAGCAGTTTAATGCGGTCCAGCTCCTACGAGCAGTACTTC. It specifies CASSLMRSSSYEQYF.

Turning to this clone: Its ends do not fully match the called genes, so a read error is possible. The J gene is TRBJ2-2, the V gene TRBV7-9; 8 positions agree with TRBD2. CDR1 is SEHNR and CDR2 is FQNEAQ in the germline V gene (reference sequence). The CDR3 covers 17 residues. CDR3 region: CSSSTPIAGRDTGELFF. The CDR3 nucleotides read TGTTCCAGCAGCACCCCGATTGCCGGGAGGGACACCGGGGAGCTGTTTTTT. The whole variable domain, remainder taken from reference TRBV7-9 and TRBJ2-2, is DTGVSQNPRHKITKRGQNVTFRCDPISEHNRLYWYRQTLGQGPEFLTYFQNEAQLEKSRLLSDRFSAERPKGSFSTLEIQRTEQGDSAMYLCSSSTPIAGRDTGELFFGEGSRLTVL.